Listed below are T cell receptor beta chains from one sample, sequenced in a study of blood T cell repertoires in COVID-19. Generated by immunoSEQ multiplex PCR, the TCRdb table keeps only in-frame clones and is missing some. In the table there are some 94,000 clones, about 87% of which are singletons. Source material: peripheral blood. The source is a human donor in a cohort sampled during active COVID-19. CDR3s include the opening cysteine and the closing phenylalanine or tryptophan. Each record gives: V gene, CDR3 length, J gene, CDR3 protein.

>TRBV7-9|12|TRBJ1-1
CASSSVNTEAFF
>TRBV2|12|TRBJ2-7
CATRLEGDEQYF
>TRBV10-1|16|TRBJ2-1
CASSDISGRSYNEQFF
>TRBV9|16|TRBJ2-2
CASSVRGGPNTGELFF
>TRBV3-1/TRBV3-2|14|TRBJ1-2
CASSQDDWRYGYTF
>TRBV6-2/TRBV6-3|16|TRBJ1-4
CASSYSSSTTNEKLFF
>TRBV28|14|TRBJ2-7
CASWGTSGPHEQYF
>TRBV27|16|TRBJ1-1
CASSLTQGALSTEAFF
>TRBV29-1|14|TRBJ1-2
CSVEEARGSNGYTF
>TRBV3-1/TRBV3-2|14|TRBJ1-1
CASSQGLLNTEAFF
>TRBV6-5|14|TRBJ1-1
CASSRQGLKAEAFF
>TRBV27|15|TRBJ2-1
CASSSWTSGRIEQFF
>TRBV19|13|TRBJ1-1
CASSIAAGGEAFF
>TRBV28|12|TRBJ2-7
CATRQGAYEQYF
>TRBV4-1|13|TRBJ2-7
CASSQGRGNEQYF
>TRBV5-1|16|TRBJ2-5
CASSLDRHGPQETQYF
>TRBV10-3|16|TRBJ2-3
CAISPFQGGLTDTQYF
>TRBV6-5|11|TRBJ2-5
CASRRQETQYF
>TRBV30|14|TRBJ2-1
CATKGRSDYNEQFF
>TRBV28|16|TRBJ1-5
CATYPQGALSNQPQHF
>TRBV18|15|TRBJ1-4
CASSSRTGEGEKLFF
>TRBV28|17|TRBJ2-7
CASTIAQGLAGAYEQYF
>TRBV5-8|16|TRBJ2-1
CASSFSGGSSYNEQFF
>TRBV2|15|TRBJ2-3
CASSRSSGGTDTQYF
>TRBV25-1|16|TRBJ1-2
CASSVRQGQAPYGYTF
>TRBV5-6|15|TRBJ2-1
CASSLNGRADNEQFF
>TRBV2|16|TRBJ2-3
CASSLGTGGYTDTQYF
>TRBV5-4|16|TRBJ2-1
CASTLGGLAGGNEQFF
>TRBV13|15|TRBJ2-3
CASSLGAGDTDTQYF
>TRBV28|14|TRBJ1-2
CASSFQTGGSGYTF
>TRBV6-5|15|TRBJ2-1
CASSTRTSGSTEQFF
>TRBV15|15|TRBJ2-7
CATSRALGASYEQYF
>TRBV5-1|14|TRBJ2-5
CASSLGQEQETQYF
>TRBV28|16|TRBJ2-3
CASSYGTSGREDTQYF
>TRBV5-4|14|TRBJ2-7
CASSPGTANYEQYF
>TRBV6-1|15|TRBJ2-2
CASSEWRANTGELFF
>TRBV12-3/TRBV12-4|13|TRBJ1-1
CASSLGGNTEAFF
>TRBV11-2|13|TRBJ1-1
CASSLSRNTEAFF
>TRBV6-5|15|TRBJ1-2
CASTRKGARGYGYTF
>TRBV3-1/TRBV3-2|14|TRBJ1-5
CASSQTGGRQPQHF
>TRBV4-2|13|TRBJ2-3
CASSLGLADTQYF
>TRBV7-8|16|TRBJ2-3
CASSYRAPGTTDTQYF
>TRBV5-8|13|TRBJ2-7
CASSLEPGGEQYF
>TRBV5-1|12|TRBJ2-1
CASRAVYNEQFF
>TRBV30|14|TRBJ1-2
CAWIGNRGLGGYTF
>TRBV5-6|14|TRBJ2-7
CASSLGTDYYEQYF
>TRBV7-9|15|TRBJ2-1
CASSLAGLAGGEQFF
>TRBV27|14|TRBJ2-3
CASSFSVGTDTQYF
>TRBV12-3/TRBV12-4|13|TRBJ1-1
CASSSQGYTEAFF
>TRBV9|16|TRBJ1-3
CASSADSRSSGNTIYF
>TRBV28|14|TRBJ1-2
CASSDWDSSYGYTF
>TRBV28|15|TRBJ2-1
CASSLGQGWSNEQFF
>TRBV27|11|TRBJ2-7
CASSSAYEQYF
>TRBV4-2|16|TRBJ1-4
CASSHPPGQGGEKLFF
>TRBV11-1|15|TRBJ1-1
CASSSSRDRHTEAFF
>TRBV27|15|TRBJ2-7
CASSLSGTGLYEQYF
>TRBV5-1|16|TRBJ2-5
CASSYLRSGRSETQYF
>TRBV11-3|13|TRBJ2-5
CASSLNGQETQYF
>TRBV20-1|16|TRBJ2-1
CSASGLVQRFYNEQFF
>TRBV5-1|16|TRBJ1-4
CASSDEGTVINEKLFF